The 27 T cell receptor beta chains below were found in one sample sequenced in a study of T cells in Graves' hyperthyroidism and ophthalmopathy (dated by TCRdb to between 2018 and 2021). Library construction relied on multiplex PCR. The sequencing machine was an Illumina HiSeq 2000. TCR beta CDR3 regions were amplified from RNA transcripts. The first round of RT-PCR for the TCR CDR3 was performed with the HTBI primer set and the Qiagen OneStep RT-PCR kit. TCRdb ran its own pipeline on the public reads, namely fastp trimming at Q25 and MiXCR clone calling, and kept in-frame beta chains. Each entry merges the rows of one CDR3 protein and shows their most common DNA and genes. In this sample the table shows some 300,000 distinct CDR3 sequences, roughly 15% of which occur a single time. The top ten constitute approximately 35% of the sample. What was sequenced was blood. These receptors originate from a man younger than 45 with Graves' hyperthyroidism.

The chain uses TRBV2 and TRBJ1-6, with a weak D call TRBD1 (6 bases). Germline CDR1 reads SNHLY; CDR2 reads FYNNEI. Trimming removed 11 bases from V and 7 bases from J, with 24 bases in between. The CDR3 runs to 16 residues. The CDR3, as DNA: TGTGCCTTGGGGAAGAACCCGACAGGTCAGAATTCACCCCTCCACTTT. Amino acid sequence: CALGKNPTGQNSPLHF.

The rearrangement joins TRBV10-3 to TRBJ2-1, with a tentative D call TRBD2 (5 bases). This CDR3 is 16 amino acids long. V lost 0 bases to trimming and J lost 5 bases, with 14 bases between them. The germline V gene encodes CDR1 ENHRY and CDR2 SYGVKD. CDR3 loop: CAISESEDSTNNEQFF. The CDR3 DNA follows: TGTGCCATCAGTGAGTCTGAGGACTCCACTAACAATGAGCAGTTCTTC.

This clonotype was observed many times. The rearrangement joins TRBV20-1 to TRBJ2-5, with D unclear. V was shortened by 1 base and J by 0 bases, with 9 bases between the two germline ends. The CDR3 consists of 14 residues. Germline V gene lookup returns CDR1 DFQATT and CDR2 SNEGSKA (reference sequence). This chain's CDR3 is CSARGDTYQETQYF. The CDR3, as DNA: TGCAGTGCTAGAGGCGACACGTACCAAGAGACCCAGTACTTC.

CDR3 bases: TGTGCCAGCAGCTTCCTCCTGAATGATGGCTACACCTTC. Amino acid sequence: CASSFLLNDGYTF. The V call is TRBV7-9, the J call TRBJ1-2; unclear D gene. The length of the CDR3 is 13 residues. Looked up from germline, CDR1 is SEHNR and CDR2 is FQNEAQ (reference sequence). The V end was cut by 3 bases, the J end by 6 bases, with 11 bases between.

At least ten counts were recorded for this clonotype. The CDR3 DNA follows: TGTGCCAGCAGCCAAGAGGGTTCCAGCGGGAGTACCGAGCAGTACTTC. As protein: CASSQEGSSGSTEQYF. The chain carries TRBV3-1 and TRBJ2-7; 8 bases agree with TRBD2. CDR3 length equals 16 residues. CDR1 and CDR2 from the germline V gene are LGHDT and YNNKEL (reference sequence). The junction had 10 bases not matched to a gene; V was cut back by 0 bases and J by 6 bases.

This clonotype has a handful of counts. The chain uses TRBV5-6 and TRBJ1-5; maybe TRBD1 (6 bases). In germline, CDR1 is SGHDT, CDR2 YYEEEE. Deletions cut 0 bases from V and 4 bases from J, with 14 bases between. The CDR3 covers 16 residues. This CDR3 reads CASSLGLRGGNQPQHF. The CDR3 nucleotides read TGTGCCAGCAGCTTGGGTTTGCGAGGGGGGAATCAGCCCCAGCATTTT.

This clonotype was detected many times. The chain has TRBV3-1 and TRBJ2-7; the D is unclear. Deletions cut 3 bases from V and 5 bases from J, with 11 bases between. The CDR3 sequence is 13 residues long. Germline V gene sequence: CDR1 LGHDT, CDR2 YNNKEL (reference sequence). The CDR3 nucleotides read TGTGCCAGCAGCCAGGCAGACGCGGACGAGCAGTACTTC. The encoded protein is CASSQADADEQYF.

This clonotype was counted ten times or more. The chain has TRBV7-9 and TRBJ1-2; no firm D call. This CDR3 spans 13 amino acids. Trimming stripped 4 bases from V and 8 bases from J, with 14 bases between. The germline V gene has CDR1 SEHNR and CDR2 FQNEAQ (reference sequence). In nucleotides, the CDR3 is TGTGCCAGCAGCTCCGTTACAATGGGGGGCTACACCTTC. Protein: CASSSVTMGGYTF.

This clonotype was counted a few times. The CDR3 region is CASSVRAGGQTTDTQYF. The CDR3 DNA sequence: TGTGCCAGCAGCGTGCGGGCGGGAGGGCAAACCACAGATACGCAGTATTTT. The chain combines TRBV9 with TRBJ2-3; 9 positions agree with TRBD2. This CDR3 region has 17 residues. J lost 2 bases, V lost 2 bases, and 9 bases had no gene match. Germline CDR1 is SGDLS and CDR2 is YYNGEE.

This clonotype was recorded a few times. This chain connects TRBV6-1 to TRBJ2-3, with unresolved D. The V end lost 6 bases, the J end lost 3 bases, and 7 bases lay between the germline ends. This CDR3 comprises 12 residues. Germline V gene data show CDR1 as MNHNS and CDR2 as SASEGT. Here the CDR3 DNA reads TGTGCCAGCAGGGACGCGACAGATACGCAGTATTTT. Protein product: CASRDATDTQYF.

This clonotype has at least ten counts. This chain uses TRBV20-1 with TRBJ1-1; a weak D match, TRBD1 (6 bases). V was clipped by 5 bases and J by 0 bases, with 10 bases between them. Germline V gives CDR1 DFQATT, CDR2 SNEGSKA (reference sequence). The CDR3 has 13 residues. CDR3: CSAGGLMNTEAFF. CDR3 DNA sequence: TGCAGTGCTGGGGGGCTCATGAACACTGAAGCTTTCTTT.

The chain employs TRBV4-1 and TRBJ2-2; 9 bases align to TRBD2. The CDR3 has 17 residues. With V trimmed by 4 bases and J by 8 bases, 14 bases remained unmatched. Germline V lookup: CDR1 MGHRA, CDR2 YSYEKL. The DNA of the CDR3 is TGCGCCAGCAGCCCCTCGAGGGGCGGGAGGGGTTCGGGGGAGCTGTTTTTT. Its protein is CASSPSRGGRGSGELFF.

With regard to this clonotype: A much more abundant neighbour one base away suggests this may be a read error. The rearrangement links TRBV24-1 to TRBJ2-3; weak D call: TRBD1 (6 bases). Per the germline V gene, CDR1 is KGHDR and CDR2 is SFDVKD. This CDR3 has 14 amino acids. This CDR3 reads CATSGSEGVDMQYF. CDR3 bases: TGTGCCACCAGTGGAAGTGAGGGGGTGGATATGCAGTATTTT.

The V gene is TRBV6-1, the J gene TRBJ2-2; D might be TRBD2 (6 bases). V dropped 7 bases and J dropped 3 bases, with 24 bases sitting between them. Germline values: CDR1 MNHNS, CDR2 SASEGT. The CDR3 length is 18 residues. The CDR3 nucleotides are TGTGCCAGCACCCTATGGGGGGACCGGATAAAGCACACCGGGGAGCTGTTTTTT. Protein product: CASTLWGDRIKHTGELFF.

This clonotype was observed a single time. This chain uses TRBV15 with TRBJ2-5; D may correspond to TRBD1 or TRBD2 (5 bases each). This CDR3 has 14 residues. The germline V and J ends were trimmed by 0 bases and 3 bases, with 8 bases remaining between them. CDR1 and CDR2 from the germline V gene are LNHNV and YYDKDF (reference sequence). In DNA, the CDR3 is TGTGCCACCAGCAGAGAGGGGGAAGAAGAGACCCAGTACTTC. Translated, it gives CATSREGEEETQYF.

In this sample, this clonotype turned up many times. The chain couples TRBV2 to TRBJ1-5, with D uncertain. The CDR3 length is 16 residues. V lost 1 base to trimming and J lost 0 bases, with 10 bases between them. The germline V gene encodes CDR1 SNHLY and CDR2 FYNNEI. The CDR3, as DNA: TGTGCCAGCAGTGAAGAGGGAGGACTTAGCAATCAGCCCCAGCATTTT. Protein product: CASSEEGGLSNQPQHF.

This clonotype has at least ten counts. V is TRBV11-2 and J is TRBJ2-1, with 7 bases fitting TRBD1. V lost 8 bases, J lost 10 bases, and 8 bases stayed unmatched. This CDR3 contains 12 residues. CDR1 is SGHAT and CDR2 is FQNNGV in the germline V gene. CDR3 nucleotide sequence: TGTGCCAGCTCAGGCCGGACAGGAGAGCAGTTCTTC. It encodes CASSGRTGEQFF.

Regarding this clonotype: An end of the junction differs from the germline gene, which may be a read error. The chain has TRBV20-1 and TRBJ1-2, with a tentative D call TRBD1 (6 bases). CDR1 and CDR2 (germline): DFQATT, SNEGSKA (reference sequence). The length of the CDR3 is 12 residues. DNA for the CDR3: TGCAGTGGTAGAAGGGGGTTCTATGGCTACACCTTC. Translating it yields CSGRRGFYGYTF.

The CDR3 sequence is CASPGPEVTGELFF. CDR3 nucleotides: TGTGCCAGCCCAGGGCCGGAGGTCACCGGGGAGCTGTTTTTT. The rearrangement uses TRBV6-1 and TRBJ2-2; D is tentatively TRBD1 or TRBD2 (5 bases each). Per germline, CDR1 MNHNS and CDR2 SASEGT. This CDR3 is built from 14 residues. V was cut by 8 bases and J by 4 bases, with 14 bases left in between.

The chain is built from TRBV5-1 and TRBJ2-5, with D perhaps matching TRBD1 (6 bases). V was cut by 4 bases and J by 0 bases, with 13 bases left in between. This CDR3 is built from 15 residues. The germline V gene has CDR1 SGHRS and CDR2 YFSETQ. CDR3 region: CASSRPQGYQETQYF. Here the CDR3 DNA reads TGCGCCAGCAGCCGCCCTCAGGGGTACCAAGAGACCCAGTACTTC.

J is TRBJ1-1 and V is TRBV29-1, with D possibly TRBD1 on 5 matching bases. The CDR3 runs 12 residues. Germline values: CDR1 SQVTM, CDR2 ANQGSEA. Trimming shortened V by 4 bases and J by 5 bases, and 11 bases separated the two germline ends. CDR3 sequence: CSVGGLGTEAFF. CDR3 DNA sequence: TGCAGCGTTGGGGGCCTGGGGACTGAAGCTTTCTTT.

At least ten counts were recorded for this clonotype. The chain joins TRBV20-1 to TRBJ2-7, with D tentatively TRBD2 (6 bases). The V gene lost 6 bases and the J gene lost 3 bases, with 18 bases spanning the gap. The germline V gene encodes CDR1 DFQATT and CDR2 SNEGSKA (reference sequence). The CDR3 extends over 14 amino acids. Written as DNA, the CDR3 is TGCAGTGCACCACCTTTAGGGCGGGGCTACGAGCAGTACTTC. Its protein product is CSAPPLGRGYEQYF.

This clonotype was observed a handful of times. The genes are TRBV20-1 and TRBJ2-3; the D gene is possibly TRBD2 (6 bases). The length of the CDR3 is 16 residues. Germline CDR1 DFQATT, CDR2 SNEGSKA (reference sequence). V lost 3 bases and J 2 bases, leaving 18 bases between the germline ends. CDR3 sequence (DNA): TGCAGTGCTAGCGGGACTCTCGGAATATTCACAGATACGCAGTATTTT. Residues: CSASGTLGIFTDTQYF.

At least ten counts were recorded for this clonotype. The genes are TRBV28 and TRBJ2-7; the D is unclear. Germline-derived CDR1 and CDR2 are MDHEN and SYDVKM. The CDR3 contains 11 residues. Trimming stripped 0 bases from V and 6 bases from J, with 3 bases between. The chain's CDR3 is CASSLWGEQYF. The CDR3 DNA reads as TGTGCCAGCAGTTTATGGGGCGAGCAGTACTTC.

This rearrangement joins TRBV4-1 to TRBJ2-7; D is unresolved. The CDR3 has 13 residues. The V and J ends lost 0 bases and 3 bases respectively, with 6 bases between them. From germline, CDR1 is MGHRA and CDR2 YSYEKL. In nucleotides, the CDR3 is TGCGCCAGCAGCCAAGACAGCATCTACGAGCAGTACTTC. Translating it yields CASSQDSIYEQYF.

V and J are TRBV6-5 and TRBJ1-6; D gene ambiguous. V was cut by 1 base and J by 0 bases, with 4 bases left in between. Germline loops: CDR1 MNHEY, CDR2 SVGAGI. The CDR3 is 15 residues long. CDR3 protein: CASSYLSSYNSPLHF. CDR3 coding DNA: TGTGCCAGCAGTTACTTGAGCTCCTATAATTCACCCCTCCACTTT.

This rearrangement joins TRBV11-2 to TRBJ1-2, with D unresolved. Between the trimmed V and J ends, which lost 6 bases and 0 bases, there was a span of 11 bases. The CDR3 is made up of 14 amino acids. Germline V CDR1 and CDR2: SGHAT, FQNNGV. CDR3 sequence: CASSYPGANYGYTF. The CDR3 nucleotides are TGTGCCAGCAGTTACCCAGGAGCTAACTATGGCTACACCTTC.